The 21 T cell receptor beta chains in this list originate from one sample, sequenced in a study of T cell changes during pregnancy in multiple sclerosis. Profiling relied on immunoSEQ multiplex PCR, and the TCRdb table lists in-frame clones only, not all of them. Among around 56,000 clones listed, approximately 90% were seen once. The sequencing here drew on peripheral blood, taken after pregnancy. The receptor source for this set is a female donor with multiple sclerosis, enrolled in a pregnancy study.

The chain carries TRBV30 and TRBJ2-7, with a possible D match to TRBD2 (7 bases). Germline V CDR1 and CDR2: GTSNPN, SVGIG (reference sequence). This CDR3 is built from 14 residues. V was pared by 8 bases and J by 0 bases, with 17 bases between. CDR3 sequence: CAHGGEGGSYEQYF. The DNA for the CDR3 is TGTGCCCACGGAGGGGAGGGGGGCTCCTACGAGCAGTACTTC.

J is TRBJ2-2 and V is TRBV7-9; D is perhaps TRBD1 (6 bases). With 5 bases removed from V and 4 bases from J, the gap between germline ends came to 20 bases. The CDR3 has 17 amino acids. Germline lookup yields CDR1 SEHNR and CDR2 FQNEAQ (reference sequence). The CDR3 nucleotides are TGTGCCAGCAGCCCACCCACAGGGCATCAAGTCACCGGGGAGCTGTTTTTT. It codes for CASSPPTGHQVTGELFF. The whole variable domain, filled in from reference TRBV7-9 and TRBJ2-2, reads DTGVSQNPRHKITKRGQNVTFRCDPISEHNRLYWYRQTLGQGPEFLTYFQNEAQLEKSRLLSDRFSAERPKGSFSTLEIQRTEQGDSAMYLCASSPPTGHQVTGELFFGEGSRLTVL.

The rearrangement joins TRBV5-3 to TRBJ1-5; 9 bases are a match to TRBD1. TRBV5-3 is labeled an ORF, and its function is uncertain. The V segment lost 4 bases and the J segment 3 bases; nucleotides outside the gene matches: 8. The CDR3 extends over 16 amino acids. CDR3 loop: CARSPRQGVTNQPQHF. The CDR3 nucleotides are TGTGCCAGAAGCCCCCGACAGGGGGTGACCAATCAGCCCCAGCATTTT.

The genes are TRBV4-1 and TRBJ1-2; D remains ambiguous. The germline CDR1 and CDR2 sequences are MGHRA and YSYEKL. V was pared by 0 bases and J by 6 bases, with 5 bases between. The CDR3 has 12 residues. In DNA, the CDR3 is TGCGCCAGCAGCCAAGATTCCAATGGCTACACCTTC. Translated: CASSQDSNGYTF.

This clone has just one count. This chain joins TRBV6-6 and TRBJ1-1; D is perhaps TRBD1 (5 bases). CDR1 and CDR2 (germline): MNHNY, SVGAGI (reference sequence). V was clipped by 0 bases and J by 4 bases, with 12 bases between them. The CDR3 runs to 15 residues. The CDR3 loop is CASSYSGLLSTEAFF. CDR3 in DNA: TGTGCCAGCAGTTACTCGGGACTGCTGTCCACTGAAGCTTTCTTT.

The chain uses TRBV10-2 and TRBJ2-1; 8 nucleotides agree with TRBD1. The CDR3 has 18 amino acids. Germline CDR1 WSHSY, CDR2 SAAADI. The junction had 10 bases not matched to a gene; V was cut back by 0 bases and J by 3 bases. The CDR3 DNA is TGCGCCAGCAGTGAGTCGCAGGGGGCTGCGGCTTTCTACAATGAGCAGTTCTTC. Translated: CASSESQGAAAFYNEQFF.

The rearrangement joins TRBV6-5 to TRBJ2-3; D is possibly TRBD1 (5 bases). The CDR3 loop spans 14 amino acids. The germline V gene has CDR1 MNHEY and CDR2 SVGAGI. Between the trimmed V and J ends, which lost 0 bases and 7 bases, there was a span of 11 bases. This CDR3 reads CASSYSQGRNTQYF. As DNA, the CDR3 is TGTGCCAGCAGTTACTCGCAGGGAAGAAATACGCAGTATTTT.

This chain connects TRBV14 to TRBJ1-6; unclear D gene. V lost 2 bases and J lost 7, with 6 bases in between. Germline CDR1 SGHDN, CDR2 FVKESK. This CDR3 has 13 residues. The CDR3 spells CASSQILNSPLHF. DNA for the CDR3: TGTGCCAGCAGCCAAATTCTAAATTCACCCCTCCACTTT.

The chain joins TRBV4-3 to TRBJ2-2; weak D call: TRBD1 (6 bases). This CDR3 is built from 17 residues. Germline-derived CDR1 and CDR2 are LGHNA and YSLEER. The ends were cut back, 3 bases at V and 7 bases at J, with 21 bases in the middle. Here the CDR3 DNA reads TGCGCCAGCAGCCAGCATTCCCGGCTGATCAGGGGCGGGGAGCTGTTTTTT. This codes for CASSQHSRLIRGGELFF.

This rearrangement joins TRBV5-4 to TRBJ2-7; 11 bases line up with TRBD2. The J call is in doubt because the DNA end fits TRBJ2-1 better. Germline CDR1 and CDR2: SGHNT and YYREEE (reference sequence). The CDR3 is made up of 15 amino acids. CDR3 sequence (DNA): TGTGCCAGCAGCTCCCTAGCGGGGGGTTTAGGTGAGCAGTTCTTC. Protein product: CASSSLAGGLGEQFF.

This chain uses TRBV9 with TRBJ1-5; D call uncertain. V lost 0 bases and J lost 5, with 6 bases in between. This CDR3 contains 13 residues. Germline V gene sequence: CDR1 SGDLS, CDR2 YYNGEE. The CDR3 DNA reads TGTGCCAGCAGCGTAGCCCTGTATCAGCCCCAGCATTTT. This translates into CASSVALYQPQHF.

V and J are TRBV11-2 and TRBJ2-1, with TRBD2 matching over 12 bases. The ends lost 1 base at V and 7 bases at J; junction bases unmatched: 8. CDR1 is SGHAT, CDR2 FQNNGV, per germline. The CDR3 contains 17 residues. This chain's CDR3 is CASSLARTSGGQNEQFF. The CDR3 coding sequence is TGTGCCAGCAGCTTAGCCCGCACTAGCGGGGGGCAGAATGAGCAGTTCTTC.

The chain has TRBV2 and TRBJ1-1; possible D gene TRBD1, 5 bases. The CDR3 loop spans 13 amino acids. Germline V CDR1 and CDR2: SNHLY, FYNNEI. V was trimmed by 6 bases and J by 5 bases, leaving 13 bases between them. CDR3 DNA: TGTGCCAGCAGCGCTCAGGGTGAGACTGAAGCTTTCTTT. Protein product: CASSAQGETEAFF.

The rearrangement links TRBV10-1 to TRBJ2-1, with 7 bases identical to TRBD2. The length of the CDR3 is 15 residues. V was clipped by 0 bases and J by 2 bases; unmatched bases: 1. Germline CDR1 WNHNN, CDR2 SYGVQD (reference sequence). CDR3 sequence reads: CASSESSGTYNEQFF. The CDR3 DNA sequence: TGCGCCAGCAGTGAGTCAAGCGGGACCTACAATGAGCAGTTCTTC.

This chain joins TRBV7-2 and TRBJ2-7, with D possibly TRBD1 on 6 matching bases. CDR1 is SGHTA and CDR2 is FQGNSA in the germline V gene. The CDR3 runs 13 residues. Trimming stripped 4 bases from V and 3 bases from J, with 10 bases between. CDR3 nucleotide sequence: TGTGCCAGCAGCTCACAACAGGGCTACGAGCAGTACTTC. As protein: CASSSQQGYEQYF. Based on the CDR3 plus reference TRBV7-2 and TRBJ2-7, the full variable domain is GAGVSQSPSNKVTEKGKDVELRCDPISGHTALYWYRQSLGQGLEFLIYFQGNSAPDKSGLPSDRFSAERTGGSVSTLTIQRTQQEDSAVYLCASSSQQGYEQYFGPGTRLTVT.

The chain links TRBV18 to TRBJ2-1, with TRBD1 matching over 7 bases. This CDR3 contains 15 residues. V shed 4 bases and J 3 bases; nucleotides not matched to a gene: 6. Germline V CDR1 and CDR2: KGHSH, LQKENI. In DNA, the CDR3 is TGTGCCAGCTCACAGGGGGCGCTTGGCTACAATGAGCAGTTCTTC. Its protein is CASSQGALGYNEQFF.

The V and J genes are TRBV5-4 and TRBJ2-5, with D perhaps matching TRBD2 (6 bases). CDR1 is SGHNT, CDR2 YYREEE, per germline (reference sequence). Trimming stripped 1 base from V and 4 bases from J, with 14 bases between. This CDR3 region has 15 residues. CDR3 coding DNA: TGTGCCAGCAGCTTGTTCCCGGGAGCCGGAGAGACCCAGTACTTC. Amino acid sequence: CASSLFPGAGETQYF.

The chain couples TRBV5-1 to TRBJ2-5; the D is unclear. V was clipped by 1 base and J by 5 bases, with 3 bases between them. In germline, CDR1 is SGHRS, CDR2 YFSETQ. The CDR3 loop spans 11 amino acids. The CDR3 DNA follows: TGCGCCAGCAGCTTGTATGAGACCCAGTACTTC. This sequence encodes CASSLYETQYF.

This clone was found once. This rearrangement joins TRBV7-2 to TRBJ1-2; 12 bases line up with TRBD1. Trimming took 4 bases from V and 7 from J; bases not matched to a gene: 4. The CDR3 sequence is 14 residues long. Germline V CDR1 and CDR2: SGHTA, FQGNSA. CDR3 amino acids: CASSSGQGAFGYTF. Written as DNA, the CDR3 is TGTGCCAGCAGCTCGGGACAGGGGGCTTTTGGCTACACCTTC.

The chain carries TRBV7-3 and TRBJ1-6; D may be TRBD1 (5 bases). The V and J ends lost 3 bases and 9 bases respectively, with 9 bases between them. The CDR3 consists of 13 residues. Germline V lookup: CDR1 SGHTA, CDR2 FQGTGA. The CDR3 reads CASSLEGISPLHF. The CDR3 DNA is TGTGCCAGCAGCTTGGAGGGGATTTCACCCCTCCACTTT.

The chain joins TRBV5-4 to TRBJ2-5, with 7 positions matching TRBD1. The germline CDR1 and CDR2 sequences are SGHNT and YYREEE (reference sequence). CDR3 length equals 15 residues. Losses at the gene ends were 3 bases for V and 5 bases for J; bases not matched to a gene: 10. DNA for the CDR3: TGTGCCAGCAGCTCCAACTTACAGGGGCGGGAGACCCAGTACTTC. Its translation: CASSSNLQGRETQYF.